What follows is one T cell receptor beta chain and its context. In this sample, this clone turned up a few times. Its cognate antigen has yet to be identified. Per-base qualities were not stored, and no clone one base away is much larger. The sample comes from a study of T cell clonotyping in hematopoietic cell transplantation (dated by TCRdb to about 2021). As for the study more broadly: A total of 130 to 150 blood samples were collected in the study from some 37 consecutive transplant recipients and their related donors. Recruitment of patients was conducted between 2015 and 2017, and follow-up was continued until late 2020 or death.

V is cut by 6 bases and J by 6 bases, and the space between the germline ends is 11 bases. Reading from cysteine to phenylalanine, the CDR3 counts 12 amino acids. Only the CDR3 portion is preserved as DNA: 36 bases, with reading frame beginning at the first base. The germline V gene encodes CDR1 MNHEY and CDR2 SVGAGI. The time point label, read with the paper, signifies: 100 days after allo-HCT. Recipient blood was collected about 28 days before transplant and at days 30, 100 and 180 after transplant. Using Nuclei Lysis Solution, genomic DNA was extracted from unfractionated peripheral blood mononuclear cells that were either fresh or cryopreserved. The immunoSEQ assay, a bias-controlled multiplex PCR using V- and J-specific primers, was used to amplify TCR beta CDR3 regions from genomic DNA. A second PCR step added a proprietary barcode and Illumina adapter sequences to the CDR3 amplicons. An Illumina MiSeq instrument was used for sequencing of the CDR3 libraries. In the original analysis: Export and quality control were done with immunoSEQ Analyzer 3.0, while downstream analyses used R Bioconductor and Immunarch. Only productive rearrangements within the normalized downsampled data set were used in the calculation of repertoire metrics. In the normalized cohort, a clonotype counted as pathologically expanded if the clonotype was larger than 5 templates. Repertoire diversity was measured with the Inverse Simpson Index. To capture all clonotypes, the CMV-specificity analyses were run on the non-normalized data set. TCRdb's version of the immuneACCESS table is confined to in-frame rearrangements and falls short of the full clone set. An unresolved V gene accounts for under half of the shortfall where checked; the remainder is of unknown origin. That table supplies the V and J calls and clone size; D and trimming were determined from the DNA. The sample table contains 4,400 or so clones; only one count was recorded for about three quarters of them. The top ten clones comprise 34% of the sample.

Here is what the overall study found, with its caveats: After transplant, TCR diversity in recipients dropped, and pathologically expanded clonotypes climbed progressively between day 30 and day 180. Only a small fraction of recipient repertoires overlapped donor repertoires, with over 97% appearing de novo at the given depth. Donor and pretransplant recipient Inverse Simpson Index values predicted broader posttransplant TCR repertoire diversity. The sample size was limited, and because cells were not sorted, the contributions of CD4 and CD8 repertoires could not be separated.

This clonotype originated in a male patient between 45 and 60 years old who had an allogeneic stem cell transplant from an unrelated donor, so the T cells may come from the graft donor. Some clones in this sample may be carry-over from other donors' samples. The sequencing here drew on peripheral blood mononuclear cells, taken 100 days after allogeneic stem cell transplant. The sequence links TRBV6-5 to TRBJ1-2, and TRBD1 may be the D gene, going by 5 matching bases. CDR3 sequence: CASSLGGDGYTF. At the DNA level, the sequence is TGTGCCAGCAGCTTGGGGGGGGATGGCTACACCTTC.